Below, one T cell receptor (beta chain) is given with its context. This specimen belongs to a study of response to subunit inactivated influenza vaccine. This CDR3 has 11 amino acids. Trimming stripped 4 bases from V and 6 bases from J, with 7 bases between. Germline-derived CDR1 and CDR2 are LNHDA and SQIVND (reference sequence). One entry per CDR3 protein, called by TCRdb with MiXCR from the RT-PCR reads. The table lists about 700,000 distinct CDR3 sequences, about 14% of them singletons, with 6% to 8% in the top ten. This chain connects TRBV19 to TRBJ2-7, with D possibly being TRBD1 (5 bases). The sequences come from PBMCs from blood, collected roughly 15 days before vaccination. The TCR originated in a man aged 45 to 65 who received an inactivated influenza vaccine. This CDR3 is CASSNRGEQYF. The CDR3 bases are TGTGCCAGTAGTAATAGGGGCGAGCAGTACTTC.